This TCR beta chain was observed in a study of CD8 T cells in ankylosing spondylitis. Overall study results and limits: Apparently characteristic of ankylosing spondylitis blood was a TCR beta motif (roughly eight highly homologous variants). Some motif variants were previously reported in reactive arthritis synovial fluid and blood. CD8+ cells made up the disease-linked clones, which were relatively rare in peripheral blood.

Using its own MiXCR run on the 5' RACE reads, TCRdb lists one record per CDR3 protein. There are approximately 500,000 distinct CDR3 sequences in the sample; more than 9.5% occur only once, and 6.5% to 7% lies in the top ten. On this clonotype: The antigen is undetermined.

The CDR3 consists of 16 residues. CDR1 is SGHDT and CDR2 is YYEEEE in the germline V gene. The V end was cut by 2 bases, the J end by 0 bases, with 13 bases between. This TCR was recovered from a male donor with ankylosing spondylitis. The sequencing sample was made of blood, either unsorted or a sorted T cell fraction (not recorded which). The chain joins TRBV5-6 to TRBJ2-3; D is unresolved. As DNA, the CDR3 is TGTGCCAGCAGCTTTCGTCAGAGGATAAGCACAGATACGCAGTATTTT. Translating it yields CASSFRQRISTDTQYF.